One and the same sample provided the 19 T cell receptor beta chains below, sequenced in a study of blood T cell repertoires in COVID-19. Libraries were prepared by immunoSEQ multiplex PCR; TCRdb keeps only in-frame clonotypes and omits some of them. The sample lists over 200,000 clones, around four fifths occurring once. The sequencing sample was made of peripheral blood. Source of these receptors: a woman older than 75 with active or convalescent COVID-19.

This sequence joins TRBV2 and TRBJ2-2, with D tentatively TRBD1 (5 bases). The germline V gene encodes CDR1 SNHLY and CDR2 FYNNEI. The V gene lost 4 bases and the J gene lost 3 bases, with 12 bases spanning the gap. This CDR3 is 15 amino acids long. CDR3: CASSVVTGYTGELFF. DNA for the CDR3: TGTGCCAGCAGTGTAGTTACAGGATACACCGGGGAGCTGTTTTTT.

The chain carries TRBV6-5 and TRBJ2-1; a weak D match, TRBD1 (5 bases). Germline V gene lookup returns CDR1 MNHEY and CDR2 SVGAGI. Trimming stripped 2 bases from V and 8 bases from J, with 13 bases between. The CDR3 is 14 residues long. CDR3 DNA sequence: TGTGCCAGCAGTTACGGCAGGGTGGGGTATGAGCAGTTCTTC. It specifies CASSYGRVGYEQFF.

This clone was recorded once. The DNA for the CDR3 is TGTGCCAGTAGTATAGAGTTGAGCGGGAGGGCCTACAATGAGCAGTTCTTC. This encodes CASSIELSGRAYNEQFF. This rearrangement joins TRBV19 to TRBJ2-1, with 10 bases aligning to TRBD2. The germline V gene has CDR1 LNHDA and CDR2 SQIVND (reference sequence). The CDR3 contains 17 residues. The V and J ends lost 0 bases and 2 bases, in that order; junction bases with no gene match: 4.

This chain connects TRBV6-2 or TRBV6-3 to TRBJ1-2; 8 bases line up with TRBD1. The CDR3 consists of 12 residues. J gave up 7 bases and V 5 bases, and 3 bases lay outside the gene matches. Germline V CDR1 and CDR2: MNHEY, SVGEGT. The CDR3 sequence: CASSPDRVGYTF. In DNA form, the CDR3 reads TGTGCCAGCAGTCCGGACAGGGTTGGCTACACCTTC.

V and J are TRBV25-1 and TRBJ2-5; TRBD1 matches at 8 bases. Looked up from germline, CDR1 is MGHDK and CDR2 is SYGVNS. The CDR3 is made up of 13 amino acids. V was pared by 7 bases and J by 2 bases, with 3 bases of the junction left unmatched. CDR3 region: CASKRTGQETQYF. The CDR3 DNA sequence: TGTGCCAGCAAGCGGACAGGGCAAGAGACCCAGTACTTC.

The chain has TRBV5-1 and TRBJ1-3, with a possible D match to TRBD1 (6 bases). V was clipped by 5 bases and J by 0 bases, with 12 bases between them. CDR3 length: 15 amino acids. CDR1 SGHRS and CDR2 YFSETQ come from the germline V gene. For the CDR3, the DNA is TGCGCCAGCAGAGGGGACACAAGCTCTGGAAACACCATATATTTT. It yields the protein CASRGDTSSGNTIYF.

The rearrangement joins TRBV5-5 to TRBJ2-5, with a tentative D call TRBD2 (6 bases). V lost 4 bases and J lost 5, with 9 bases in between. CDR1 and CDR2 (germline): SGHKS, YYEKEE (reference sequence). The CDR3 length is 12 residues. As DNA, the CDR3 is TGTGCCAGCAGCCAAGGAGGGGAGACCCAGTACTTC. This sequence encodes CASSQGGETQYF.

CDR3 nucleotide sequence: TGTGCCAGTAGTATCTCGGACAGGGTAAACTATGGCTACACCTTC. Translating gives CASSISDRVNYGYTF. The J gene is TRBJ1-2, the V gene TRBV19, with TRBD1 matching over 8 bases. The CDR3 loop spans 15 amino acids. V lost 3 bases to trimming and J lost 2 bases; unmatched junction nucleotides: 5. Germline CDR1 reads LNHDA; CDR2 reads SQIVND (reference sequence).

This clone was found a few times. The chain employs TRBV10-3 and TRBJ2-7, with TRBD2 identical over 7 bases. Losses at the gene ends were 2 bases for V and 6 bases for J; bases not matched to a gene: 7. CDR1 and CDR2 (germline): ENHRY, SYGVKD. CDR3 length equals 14 residues. CDR3 in DNA: TGTGCCATCAGTGAGCTAGCGGAAAGGGGCGAGCAGTACTTC. Protein sequence: CAISELAERGEQYF.

This clone was picked up a small number of times. This rearrangement joins TRBV27 to TRBJ1-5, with D tentatively TRBD1 (5 bases). This CDR3 has 15 amino acids. With 2 bases removed from V and 2 bases from J, the gap between germline ends came to 10 bases. Germline CDR1 reads MNHEY; CDR2 reads SMNVEV (reference sequence). CDR3 protein: CASSLQGPGNQPQHF. CDR3 in DNA: TGTGCCAGCAGTTTACAGGGTCCTGGCAATCAGCCCCAGCATTTT.

This chain connects TRBV7-2 to TRBJ1-5; perhaps TRBD1 as D (6 bases). This CDR3 spans 16 amino acids. The V and J ends lost 1 base and 5 bases respectively, with 15 bases between them. Looked up from germline, CDR1 is SGHTA and CDR2 is FQGNSA. The DNA for the CDR3 is TGTGCCAGCAGCTTAGAGCGGATACAGGGACATCAGCCCCAGCATTTT. Amino acids: CASSLERIQGHQPQHF.

The chain uses TRBV7-2 and TRBJ2-5, with D uncertain. The ends were cut back, 1 base at V and 1 base at J, with 4 bases in the middle. CDR1 and CDR2 from the germline V gene are SGHTA and FQGNSA. The CDR3 covers 13 residues. Here the CDR3 reads CASSLVSQETQYF. The CDR3 DNA follows: TGTGCCAGCAGCTTAGTATCCCAAGAGACCCAGTACTTC.

The rearrangement joins TRBV4-2 to TRBJ2-2; 7 bases match TRBD2. With 0 bases clipped from V and 8 bases from J, the junction kept 15 bases outside the gene matches. Germline lookup yields CDR1 LGHNA and CDR2 YNFKEQ. The length of the CDR3 is 18 residues. CDR3 sequence: CASSQDRGRERGGGELFF. The CDR3, as DNA: TGTGCCAGCAGCCAAGATCGTGGGCGGGAGAGGGGCGGGGGGGAGCTGTTTTTT.

The genes are TRBV28 and TRBJ2-2; possibly TRBD1 for D (6 bases). CDR1 MDHEN and CDR2 SYDVKM come from the germline V gene. This CDR3 comprises 17 residues. Trimming left V 4 bases short and J 1 base short, with 16 bases between. The CDR3 DNA sequence: TGTGCCAGCAGTTCATTGAACAGGGTTGGGAACACCGGGGAGCTGTTTTTT. It yields the protein CASSSLNRVGNTGELFF.

V and J are TRBV6-2 or TRBV6-3 and TRBJ2-5, with 8 bases fitting TRBD1. V lost 2 bases and J lost 5; bases outside the gene matches: 10. The CDR3 is 16 residues long. Germline V CDR1 and CDR2: MNHEY, SVGEGT. The CDR3 spells CASSYDGDRRAETQYF. The CDR3 bases are TGTGCCAGCAGTTACGATGGGGACAGGCGAGCTGAGACCCAGTACTTC.

The chain carries TRBV7-9 and TRBJ2-2; D might be TRBD2 (5 bases). Trimming left V 7 bases short and J 2 bases short, with 20 bases between. Germline V gene data show CDR1 as SEHNR and CDR2 as FQNEAQ (reference sequence). The CDR3 has 17 amino acids. CDR3 coding DNA: TGTGCCAGCACCCAGCCGTATAGCGCCAAAAACACCGGGGAGCTGTTTTTT. Translated: CASTQPYSAKNTGELFF.

This chain connects TRBV19 to TRBJ2-3; D gene unclear. The V gene lost 5 bases and the J gene lost 9 bases, with 12 bases spanning the gap. The CDR3 is 12 amino acids. Germline V lookup: CDR1 LNHDA, CDR2 SQIVND (reference sequence). The CDR3 nucleotides are TGTGCCAGTAGTCTCCCGGGTCCGACGCAGTATTTT. Its protein product is CASSLPGPTQYF.

This clone was counted between two and nine times. The genes are TRBV28 and TRBJ2-7; 9 bases are a match to TRBD1. Looked up from germline, CDR1 is MDHEN and CDR2 is SYDVKM. The CDR3 has 16 amino acids. V lost 8 bases to trimming and J lost 3 bases; unmatched junction nucleotides: 14. CDR3: CASFGGTGPGSYEQYF. In DNA, the CDR3 is TGTGCCAGCTTTGGGGGGACAGGGCCGGGGAGCTACGAGCAGTACTTC.

This clone was counted a single time. V usage is TRBV6-5 and J usage is TRBJ2-7; 8 nucleotides match TRBD2. Trimming took 0 bases from V and 7 from J; bases not matched to a gene: 8. CDR1 MNHEY and CDR2 SVGAGI come from the germline V gene. The CDR3 spans 15 residues. CDR3 DNA sequence: TGTGCCAGCAGTTACTCGACCGGGGGGGCTCGGGAGCAGTACTTC. The encoded protein is CASSYSTGGAREQYF.